This TCR beta chain was sequenced in a study of shared clonotypes between healthy human individuals. CDR1 and CDR2 from the germline V gene are ENHRY and SYGVKD. The V and J ends lost 3 bases and 7 bases, in that order; junction bases with no gene match: 11. The CDR3 is made up of 16 amino acids. TCRdb's table, derived via immunoSEQ multiplex PCR, lists solely in-frame clones and lacks some. The profile shows about 2.1 million clones, roughly 91% of them singletons. This clone has just one count. Cells designated naive CD8 were CD45RO-negative and were positively selected for CCR7, with terminally differentiated effector memory CD45RA+ cells excluded.

This receptor was taken from a man between 18 and 29 years old in good health. Some clones in this sample may be carry-over from other donors' samples. V and J are TRBV10-3 and TRBJ2-2, with TRBD1 identical over 7 bases. The sequencing input was naive CD8+ T cells from PBMCs. This chain's CDR3 is CAISELGQGVGGELFF. In DNA form, the CDR3 reads TGTGCCATCAGTGAACTGGGGCAGGGGGTTGGCGGGGAGCTGTTTTTT.